These 11 T cell receptor beta chains were all obtained from the same sample, sequenced in a study of Ad26.COV2.S vaccination and SARS-CoV-2 variants. Noted treatment: around 19 received Ad26.COV2.S at low or high dose, single or two shots; several received placebo; per-sample allocation not given. The study sampled participants on day 63 after the first vaccine or placebo injection. Some clones are missing from TCRdb's copy, which holds only in-frame ones; the method was immunoSEQ multiplex PCR. Of 350,000 to 600,000 clones in the sample, 80% to 90% were seen once. The specimen comprised peripheral blood, sampled in a trial of Ad26.COV2.S vaccine versus placebo. The receptors here all came from a person aged 18-65 years who received the Ad26.COV2.S COVID-19 vaccine or a placebo.

With respect to this clone: Other DNA sequences within the sample encode an identical CDR3. The V gene is TRBV28, the J gene TRBJ1-2; D gene unclear. The CDR3 has 12 residues. The germline V gene has CDR1 MDHEN and CDR2 SYDVKM. The V end lost 3 bases, the J end lost 8 bases, and 10 bases lay between the germline ends. The CDR3 is CASSLGGWGYTF. The CDR3 region has the DNA TGTGCCAGCAGTTTGGGTGGGTGGGGCTACACCTTC.

V and J are TRBV7-2 and TRBJ1-5; a possible D gene is TRBD1 (5 bases). The CDR3 has 15 residues. V lost 1 base and J lost 2, with 9 bases in between. Looked up from germline, CDR1 is SGHTA and CDR2 is FQGNSA. In DNA, the CDR3 is TGTGCCAGCAGCTTAGTCGGGGCCGGCAATCAGCCCCAGCATTTT. Residues: CASSLVGAGNQPQHF.

CDR3 loop: CASSYRDRVDYEQYF. CDR3 DNA: TGTGCCAGCAGTTACCGGGACAGGGTCGACTACGAGCAGTACTTC. V and J are TRBV6-5 and TRBJ2-7, with 9 positions matching TRBD1. With V trimmed by 2 bases and J by 3 bases, 5 bases remained unmatched. Germline CDR1 and CDR2: MNHEY and SVGAGI. The CDR3 extends over 15 amino acids.

The gene calls are TRBV18 and TRBJ1-1, with a possible D match to TRBD1 (6 bases). CDR3 length equals 13 residues. CDR1 is KGHSH and CDR2 is LQKENI in the germline V gene. The ends were cut back, 5 bases at V and 3 bases at J, with 10 bases in the middle. In nucleotides, the CDR3 is TGTGCCAGCTCAATCAACAGGGACACTGAAGCTTTCTTT. As protein: CASSINRDTEAFF.

This clone was detected once. The chain uses TRBV15 and TRBJ2-1; TRBD2 matches 7 bases. The CDR3 has 16 residues. Germline V gene lookup returns CDR1 LNHNV and CDR2 YYDKDF (reference sequence). After removal of 0 bases from V and 4 bases from J, the junction contained 6 bases not matched to a gene. The CDR3 reads CATSRDRLAMYNEQFF. In DNA, the CDR3 is TGTGCCACCAGCAGAGATCGACTAGCAATGTACAATGAGCAGTTCTTC.

V is TRBV7-2 and J is TRBJ2-3, with TRBD1 matching 9 bases. The CDR3 runs 15 residues. V gave up 7 bases and J gave up 1 base; unmatched junction bases: 6. Germline loops: CDR1 SGHTA, CDR2 FQGNSA. Here the CDR3 reads CASNPRDRGTDTQYF. The CDR3 DNA follows: TGTGCCAGCAACCCCCGGGACAGGGGCACAGATACGCAGTATTTT.

The J gene is TRBJ1-4, the V gene TRBV4-2; 7 nucleotides align to TRBD1. This CDR3 has 17 residues. Germline-derived CDR1 and CDR2 are LGHNA and YNFKEQ. Losses at the gene ends were 1 base for V and 6 bases for J; bases not matched to a gene: 11. The CDR3 here is CASSQGNGGGADEKLFF. The DNA of the CDR3 is TGTGCCAGCAGCCAAGGTAATGGAGGGGGCGCGGATGAAAAACTGTTTTTT.

This clone appeared once. The V gene is TRBV2, the J gene TRBJ2-2, with 12 nucleotides matching TRBD1. Per germline, CDR1 SNHLY and CDR2 FYNNEI. The CDR3 sequence is 15 residues long. V dropped 11 bases and J dropped 1; count of bases not matched to a gene: 5. CDR3 DNA: TGTGCCTGGGGGACAGGGGGCTTGAACACCGGGGAGCTGTTTTTT. Its translation is CAWGTGGLNTGELFF.

The rearrangement links TRBV5-1 to TRBJ2-2; a weak D match, TRBD2 (6 bases). Germline V gene sequence: CDR1 SGHRS, CDR2 YFSETQ. V was clipped by 3 bases and J by 5 bases, with 11 bases between them. The CDR3 extends over 14 amino acids. The CDR3 region is CASSWRDPTGELFF. The CDR3, as DNA: TGCGCCAGCAGCTGGAGGGACCCTACCGGGGAGCTGTTTTTT.

The gene calls are TRBV2 and TRBJ1-2; D perhaps matches TRBD1 (5 bases). The CDR3 is 13 residues long. The V gene lost 1 base and the J gene lost 12 bases, with 15 bases spanning the gap. Germline assignment: CDR1 SNHLY and CDR2 FYNNEI. CDR3 in amino acids: CASSEGFRAVDTF. The DNA for the CDR3 is TGTGCCAGCAGTGAAGGGTTCAGGGCAGTTGACACCTTC.

The CDR3 nucleotides are TGTGCCAGCAGCCCAGCTAGCGGAATTAGGTCCGGGGAGCTGTTTTTT. As protein: CASSPASGIRSGELFF. This rearrangement joins TRBV7-8 to TRBJ2-2, with 7 bases fitting TRBD2. In germline, CDR1 is SGHVS, CDR2 FQNEAQ. J gave up 6 bases and V 5 bases, and 12 bases lay outside the gene matches. The CDR3 is 16 residues long.